Presented here are 18 T cell receptor beta chains from one specimen sequenced in a study of regulatory T cells in long-lasting Graves disease. As for time point: persistent/refractory GD, antithyroid drugs over 5 years with positive TRAb. With RNA extracted from PBMCs as input, the TCR library was made. The TCR beta library used iRepertoire HTBI primers with Arm-PCR amplification of CDR3. TCRdb redid the calling of the multiplex PCR reads with MiXCR, one entry per CDR3 protein. The data show hundreds of thousands of distinct CDR3 sequences, around 20% seen once. The sequences come from peripheral blood mononuclear cells (PBMCs), collected when the disease was refractory, from a patient treated with antithyroid drugs. These receptors came from a female donor with Graves disease.

This clonotype was recorded many times. This chain's CDR3 is CASNIGQVLDEQYF. CDR3 in DNA: TGTGCCAGCAACATAGGACAGGTTCTGGACGAGCAGTACTTC. This chain connects TRBV2 to TRBJ2-7; 7 bases fit TRBD1. Germline V gives CDR1 SNHLY, CDR2 FYNNEI. V trimming: 7 bases; J trimming: 5 bases; junction bases outside the gene matches: 11. CDR3 size: 14 residues. Looking up the rest from reference TRBV2 and TRBJ2-7 gives the full variable domain: EPEVTQTPSHQVTQMGQEVILRCVPISNHLYFYWYRQILGQKVEFLVSFYNNEISEKSEIFDDQFSVERPDGSNFTLKIRSTKLEDSAMYFCASNIGQVLDEQYFGPGTRLTVT.

This clonotype was counted at least ten times. This chain connects TRBV6-1 to TRBJ2-5; D might be TRBD2 (7 bases). Trimming shortened V by 8 bases and J by 2 bases, and 21 bases separated the two germline ends. This CDR3 is 16 amino acids long. Germline V gene sequence: CDR1 MNHNS, CDR2 SASEGT. The CDR3 bases are TGTGCCAGCGCCTTGGAGGGGGGGGCACTACAAGAGACCCAGTACTTC. The encoded protein is CASALEGGALQETQYF.

This clonotype has only a few counts. The chain employs TRBV5-4 and TRBJ2-7, with D perhaps matching TRBD1 (5 bases). There are 16 residues in the CDR3. Germline V CDR1 and CDR2: SGHNT, YYREEE (reference sequence). V was clipped by 4 bases and J by 0 bases, with 17 bases between them. CDR3 amino acids: CASSLGATGSSYEQYF. CDR3 coding DNA: TGTGCCAGCAGCCTTGGGGCGACGGGTAGCTCCTACGAGCAGTACTTC.

The sample holds many counts of this clonotype. This sequence joins TRBV28 and TRBJ1-2; the match to TRBD1 covers 9 bases. There are 13 residues in the CDR3. The germline CDR1 and CDR2 sequences are MDHEN and SYDVKM. The V and J ends lost 6 bases and 6 bases, in that order; junction bases with no gene match: 5. The CDR3 DNA follows: TGTGCCAGCAGGCAGGGGACAGGGCATGGCTACACCTTC. It translates to CASRQGTGHGYTF.

This clonotype was seen at least ten times. The rearrangement joins TRBV7-2 to TRBJ2-7; D remains ambiguous. V dropped 0 bases and J dropped 6 bases, with 21 bases sitting between them. The length of the CDR3 is 17 residues. In germline, CDR1 is SGHTA, CDR2 FQGNSA. The CDR3: CASSLAPGVGIGREQYF. In nucleotides, the CDR3 is TGTGCCAGCAGCTTAGCCCCGGGCGTGGGCATAGGTCGCGAGCAGTACTTC.

At least ten counts were recorded for this clonotype. The chain uses TRBV29-1 and TRBJ2-5; D is unresolved. Germline V gene lookup returns CDR1 SQVTM and CDR2 ANQGSEA. The ends were cut back, 4 bases at V and 1 base at J, with 7 bases in the middle. This CDR3 is built from 12 residues. The CDR3 region is CSVGGGQETQYF. CDR3 DNA sequence: TGCAGCGTTGGTGGCGGCCAAGAGACCCAGTACTTC.

This clonotype was found a few times. The chain couples TRBV6-2 or TRBV6-3 to TRBJ1-5, with a weak D call TRBD1 (5 bases). This CDR3 has 15 amino acids. Trimming shortened V by 4 bases and J by 5 bases, and 15 bases separated the two germline ends. CDR1 and CDR2 from the germline V gene are MNHEY and SVGEGT. DNA of the CDR3: TGTGCCAGCAGTTTACTCGGGACTGGGGATCAGCCCCAGCATTTT. Its protein is CASSLLGTGDQPQHF.

J is TRBJ1-3 and V is TRBV2; 8 bases map to TRBD1. The CDR3 totals 16 residues. Germline-derived CDR1 and CDR2 are SNHLY and FYNNEI. V was pared by 4 bases and J by 2 bases, with 7 bases of the junction left unmatched. CDR3: CASSALDRGPGNTIYF. CDR3 sequence (DNA): TGTGCCAGCAGTGCCCTCGACAGGGGTCCTGGAAACACCATATATTTT.

The rearrangement uses TRBV19 and TRBJ1-1, with D tentatively TRBD1 (6 bases). The V gene lost 2 bases and the J gene lost 3 bases, with 13 bases spanning the gap. There are 15 residues in the CDR3. The germline CDR1 and CDR2 sequences are LNHDA and SQIVND (reference sequence). CDR3 sequence reads: CASSIRSGDHTEAFF. The CDR3 bases are TGTGCCAGTAGTATAAGGTCAGGGGACCACACTGAAGCTTTCTTT.

In regard to this clonotype: A single base separates this from a much larger clone, so it may be a read error. V and J are TRBV27 and TRBJ2-5, with 9 bases aligning to TRBD1. Germline CDR1 and CDR2: MNHEY and SMNVEV (reference sequence). The CDR3 loop spans 16 amino acids. The CDR3 spells CVSSPLIRGQGETQYF. The CDR3 nucleotides are TGTGTCAGCAGTCCCCTTATACGGGGACAGGGAGAGACCCAGTACTTC.

There are many counts of this clonotype. V and J are TRBV12-3 or TRBV12-4 and TRBJ2-7; D remains ambiguous. V was cut by 2 bases and J by 3 bases, with 8 bases left in between. CDR3 length: 13 amino acids. In DNA, the CDR3 is TGTGCCAGCAGTTTACACAGTGGCTACGAGCAGTACTTC. It translates to CASSLHSGYEQYF.

This clonotype was observed at least ten times. The chain links TRBV12-3 or TRBV12-4 to TRBJ1-2; D not certain. Trimming took 7 bases from V and 2 from J, leaving 11 bases between them. The CDR3 loop spans 13 amino acids. CDR3 sequence: CASTTDRNYGYTF. CDR3 in DNA: TGTGCCAGCACCACCGATAGGAACTATGGCTACACCTTC.

In DNA form, the CDR3 reads TGTGCCAGCAGCCAAGTGGGACTAGCGGGAGGAAATCAGTTCTTC. Translation gives CASSQVGLAGGNQFF. The chain has TRBV3-1 and TRBJ2-1; the match to TRBD2 covers 15 bases. V trimming: 1 base; J trimming: 13 bases; junction bases outside the gene matches: 5. The CDR3 runs to 15 residues. CDR1 LGHDT and CDR2 YNNKEL come from the germline V gene (reference sequence).

The chain combines TRBV30 with TRBJ1-1; no clear D. Between the trimmed V and J ends, which lost 3 bases and 8 bases, there was a span of 7 bases. The CDR3 covers 10 residues. Germline V gene data show CDR1 as GTSNPN and CDR2 as SVGIG (reference sequence). The CDR3 sequence is CAWREGEAFF. The CDR3 nucleotides are TGTGCCTGGAGAGAGGGAGAAGCTTTCTTT.

The chain carries TRBV3-1 and TRBJ1-4; D is undetermined. Germline V gives CDR1 LGHDT, CDR2 YNNKEL (reference sequence). Trimming left V 1 base short and J 3 bases short, with 6 bases between. This CDR3 contains 14 residues. The CDR3 DNA is TGTGCCAGCAGCCAAGTGTCAGCTAATGAAAAACTGTTTTTT. Protein product: CASSQVSANEKLFF.

The V call is TRBV29-1, the J call TRBJ2-3; unclear D gene. This CDR3 has 15 residues. Trimming took off 0 bases at V and 1 base at J, with 11 bases between the two ends. Germline values: CDR1 SQVTM, CDR2 ANQGSEA. The CDR3 here is CSVEERSSGTDTQYF. The CDR3 DNA reads as TGCAGCGTTGAAGAGCGGAGCAGCGGCACAGATACGCAGTATTTT.

CDR3: CASSKTPGQGGTDTQYF. CDR3 in DNA: TGTGCCAGCAGCAAAACGCCTGGACAGGGCGGCACAGATACGCAGTATTTT. The rearrangement links TRBV11-3 to TRBJ2-3, with TRBD1 identical over 8 bases. The germline V gene encodes CDR1 SGHNT and CDR2 YENEEA. CDR3 length: 17 amino acids. V lost 5 bases to trimming and J lost 1 base; unmatched junction nucleotides: 11.

There are many counts of this clonotype. This chain joins TRBV28 and TRBJ2-2, with D unresolved. V was cut by 7 bases and J by 2 bases, with 23 bases left in between. Germline V gives CDR1 MDHEN, CDR2 SYDVKM. The CDR3 length is 18 residues. The chain's CDR3 is CASINPPGGPHNTGELFF. The CDR3 DNA follows: TGTGCCAGCATCAACCCCCCGGGCGGACCTCACAACACCGGGGAGCTGTTTTTT.